One TCR beta chain is described in this entry. Its specificity is not known. This sample is part of a study of cytomegalovirus exposure and HLA in healthy donors. Study conclusions and caveats: Specificity for CMV antigens was confirmed in vitro for a few of the CMV-associated chains.

The CDR3 length is 15 residues. The J segment lost 5 bases and the V segment lost 2 bases, leaving 5 bases of the junction unmatched. Germline V gives CDR1 MNHEY, CDR2 SMNVEV (reference sequence). Assay: immunoSEQ multiplex PCR; the TCRdb copy retains only in-frame clones and omits some. The sample holds 92,000 or so clones, 95% to 98% seen once. The chain links TRBV27 to TRBJ2-1, with 8 bases aligning to TRBD1. Sequencing input: PBMCs. The clonotype was recovered from a man aged 18 to 29 in good health and CMV-seronegative. CDR3 nucleotides: TGTGCCAGCAGTTTACCAGGACAGGGCCACAATGAGCAGTTCTTC. Its protein is CASSLPGQGHNEQFF.